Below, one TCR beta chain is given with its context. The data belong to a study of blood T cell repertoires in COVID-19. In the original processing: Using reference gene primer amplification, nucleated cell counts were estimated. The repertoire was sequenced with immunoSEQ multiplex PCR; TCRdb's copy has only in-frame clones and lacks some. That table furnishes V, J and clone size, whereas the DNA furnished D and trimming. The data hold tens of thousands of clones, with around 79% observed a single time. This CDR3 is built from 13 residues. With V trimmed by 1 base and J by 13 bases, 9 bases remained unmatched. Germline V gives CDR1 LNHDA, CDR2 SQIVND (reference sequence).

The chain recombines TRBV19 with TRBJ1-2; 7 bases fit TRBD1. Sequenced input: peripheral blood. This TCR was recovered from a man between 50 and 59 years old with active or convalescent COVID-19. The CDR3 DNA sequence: TGTGCCAGTAGTATAGCCCAGGACAGGCAGTTCACCTTC. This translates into CASSIAQDRQFTF.